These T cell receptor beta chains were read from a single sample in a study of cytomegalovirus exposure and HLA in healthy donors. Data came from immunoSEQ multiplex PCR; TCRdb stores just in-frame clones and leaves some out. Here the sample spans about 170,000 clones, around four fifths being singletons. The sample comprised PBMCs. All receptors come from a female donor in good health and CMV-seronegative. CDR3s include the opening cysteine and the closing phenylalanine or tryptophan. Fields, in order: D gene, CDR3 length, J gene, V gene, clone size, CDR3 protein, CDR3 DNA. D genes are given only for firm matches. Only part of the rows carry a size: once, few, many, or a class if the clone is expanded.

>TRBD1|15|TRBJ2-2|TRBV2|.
CASTPDRGTIGELFF
TGTGCCAGCACCCCAGACAGGGGGACGATCGGGGAGCTGTTTTTT
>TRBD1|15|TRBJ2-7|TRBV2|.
CASTNRDSGTYEQYF
TGTGCCAGCACCAACAGGGACAGCGGAACCTACGAGCAGTACTTC
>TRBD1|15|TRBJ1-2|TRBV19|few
CASSIDRDRVWGYTF
TGTGCCAGTAGTATTGACCGGGACAGGGTCTGGGGCTACACCTTC
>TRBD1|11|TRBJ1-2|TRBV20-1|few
CSATGGDGYTF
TGCAGTGCCACAGGGGGCGATGGCTACACCTTC
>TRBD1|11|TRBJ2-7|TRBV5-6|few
CASSSRDRQYF
TGTGCCAGCAGCTCCCGGGACAGGCAGTACTTC
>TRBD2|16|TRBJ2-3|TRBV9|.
CASSVTGGKGTDTQYF
TGTGCCAGCAGCGTCACGGGGGGGAAAGGCACAGATACGCAGTATTTT
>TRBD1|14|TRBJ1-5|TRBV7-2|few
CASSFYRGDQPQHF
TGTGCCAGCAGCTTTTACAGGGGGGATCAGCCCCAGCATTTT
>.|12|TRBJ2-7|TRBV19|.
CASSQHRDEQYF
TGTGCCAGTAGTCAGCACAGGGACGAGCAGTACTTC
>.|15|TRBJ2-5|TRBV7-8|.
CASSLVGVPGETQYF
TGTGCCAGCAGCTTAGTTGGGGTCCCGGGGGAGACCCAGTACTTC
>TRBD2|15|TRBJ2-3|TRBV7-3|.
CASSLLAGGVDTQYF
TGTGCCAGCAGTCTGCTAGCGGGGGGTGTAGATACGCAGTATTTT
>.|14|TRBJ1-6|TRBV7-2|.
CASSLSGSDSPLHF
TGTGCCAGCAGCTTATCAGGGTCCGATTCACCCCTCCACTTT
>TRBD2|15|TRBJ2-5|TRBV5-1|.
CASSFLAGDRETQYF
TGCGCCAGCAGCTTCCTAGCGGGGGATCGAGAGACCCAGTACTTC
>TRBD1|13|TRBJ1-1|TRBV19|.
CASRGQGVTEAFF
TGTGCCAGTAGAGGACAGGGGGTGACTGAAGCTTTCTTT
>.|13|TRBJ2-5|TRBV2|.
CASRGLPQETQYF
TGTGCCAGCAGGGGACTCCCTCAAGAGACCCAGTACTTC
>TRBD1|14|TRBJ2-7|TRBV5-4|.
CASSPGTDLYEQYF
TGTGCCAGCAGTCCTGGGACAGACCTCTACGAGCAGTACTTC
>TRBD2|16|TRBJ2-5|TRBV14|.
CASSPVLAGVQETQYF
TGTGCCAGCAGCCCCGTACTAGCGGGGGTTCAAGAGACCCAGTACTTC
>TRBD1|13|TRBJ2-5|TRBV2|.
CASMRGREETQYF
TGTGCCAGCATGAGGGGGCGGGAAGAGACCCAGTACTTC
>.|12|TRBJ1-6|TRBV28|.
CASKLRGLTLHF
TGTGCCAGCAAACTCCGGGGATTGACCCTCCACTTT
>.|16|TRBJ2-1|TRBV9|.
CASSYFGGGGRNEQFF
TGTGCCAGCAGCTACTTCGGGGGTGGAGGTAGGAATGAGCAGTTCTTC
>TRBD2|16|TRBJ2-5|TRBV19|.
CASSIPGGASGETQYF
TGTGCCAGTAGTATCCCCGGGGGGGCGAGTGGAGAGACCCAGTACTTC
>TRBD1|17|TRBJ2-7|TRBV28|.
CASSFQPGQGISYEQYF
TGTGCCAGCAGTTTCCAACCAGGACAGGGAATCTCCTACGAGCAGTACTTC
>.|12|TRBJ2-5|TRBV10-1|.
CASTGVEETQYF
TGCGCCAGCACGGGGGTAGAAGAGACCCAGTACTTC
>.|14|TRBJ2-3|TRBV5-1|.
CASSGGGGTDTQYF
TGCGCCAGCAGCGGGGGAGGGGGAACAGATACGCAGTATTTT
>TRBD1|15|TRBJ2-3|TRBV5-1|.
CASSLGQGQGHTQYF
TGCGCCAGCAGCTTGGGGCAGGGACAGGGACATACGCAGTATTTT
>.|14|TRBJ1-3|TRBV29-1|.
CTPVRRRSGNTIYF
TGCACCCCCGTAAGGAGGAGATCTGGAAACACCATATATTTT
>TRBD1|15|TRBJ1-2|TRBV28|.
CASSLTDRGLHGYTF
TGTGCCAGCAGTTTAACGGACAGGGGGCTCCATGGCTACACCTTC
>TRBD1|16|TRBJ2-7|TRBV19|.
CASSIGPGGASYEQYF
TGTGCCAGTAGTATCGGCCCAGGGGGCGCCTCCTACGAGCAGTACTTC
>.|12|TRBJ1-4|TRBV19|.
CASGRGDEKLFF
TGTGCCAGTGGGAGGGGCGATGAAAAACTGTTTTTT
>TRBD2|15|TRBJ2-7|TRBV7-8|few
CASSLGLAGGGEQYF
TGTGCCAGCAGCTTGGGACTAGCGGGAGGGGGTGAGCAGTACTTC
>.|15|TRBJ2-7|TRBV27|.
CASSFVFSPLYEQYF
TGTGCCAGCAGTTTTGTCTTCTCCCCTCTTTACGAGCAGTACTTC
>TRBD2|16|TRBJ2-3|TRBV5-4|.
CASSLPRGAVTDTQYF
TGTGCCAGCAGCTTGCCGCGGGGGGCGGTCACAGATACGCAGTATTTT